These 3 T cell receptor beta chains came from one sample sequenced in a study of blood T cell repertoires in COVID-19. The table came from immunoSEQ multiplex PCR; TCRdb's copy has only in-frame clones and leaves some out. The sample includes under 350,000 clones, about four fifths of them seen just once. The sample comprised peripheral blood. The receptors stem from a woman aged 45 to 65 who had recovered from COVID-19.

This chain links TRBV28 with TRBJ2-1; D call uncertain. V gave up 2 bases and J gave up 3 bases, with 11 bases separating them. The CDR3 is 15 residues long. CDR1 MDHEN and CDR2 SYDVKM come from the germline V gene. DNA for the CDR3: TGTGCCAGCAGTTTAGCGGCAGATATCTACAATGAGCAGTTCTTC. Translated: CASSLAADIYNEQFF.

The rearrangement joins TRBV4-2 to TRBJ1-4; the D is unclear. There are 15 residues in the CDR3. Germline CDR1 is LGHNA and CDR2 is YNFKEQ. V gave up 2 bases and J gave up 0 bases, with 7 bases separating them. The CDR3 reads CASSQFPTTNEKLFF. The DNA of the CDR3 is TGTGCCAGCAGCCAATTTCCCACAACTAATGAAAAACTGTTTTTT.

This chain uses TRBV5-6 with TRBJ2-3, with 11 bases identical to TRBD1. Unmatched junction bases numbered 10, after V lost 3 bases and J lost 1 base. Germline CDR1 SGHDT, CDR2 YYEEEE. This CDR3 contains 18 residues. The CDR3 reads CASSSAGTGGIGTDTQYF. CDR3 bases: TGTGCCAGCAGCTCGGCCGGGACAGGGGGGATTGGCACAGATACGCAGTATTTT.